This record looks at one T cell receptor (beta chain) sequence and its context. Its antigen is unidentified. This CDR3 spans 16 amino acids. V shed 4 bases, J shed 4 bases, and the junction held 5 bases outside the gene matches. In germline, CDR1 is SGHVS, CDR2 FNYEAQ. The entry originates in a study of T cell repertoires in cytomegalovirus infection. At the level of the study: CMV infection and matching HLA type were both indicated by public TCR beta signatures.

Study outcomes and limitations: Public TCR beta family frequency separated CMV-and-HLA carriers, including in an independent cohort.

TCRdb recomputed calls from the reads with MiXCR, one row per CDR3 protein. The data contain more than 400,000 distinct CDR3 sequences, approximately 25% of them singletons. This chain links TRBV7-6 with TRBJ2-2; 11 bases are a match to TRBD2. This sequence was found in a human donor in good health (CMV status not recorded). Some clones in this sample may be carry-over from other donors' samples. Sequencing was done on a sample of PBMCs. The CDR3 sequence: CASSSSGRRITGELFF. In DNA, the CDR3 is TGTGCCAGCAGCTCTAGCGGGAGGCGAATCACCGGGGAGCTGTTTTTT.